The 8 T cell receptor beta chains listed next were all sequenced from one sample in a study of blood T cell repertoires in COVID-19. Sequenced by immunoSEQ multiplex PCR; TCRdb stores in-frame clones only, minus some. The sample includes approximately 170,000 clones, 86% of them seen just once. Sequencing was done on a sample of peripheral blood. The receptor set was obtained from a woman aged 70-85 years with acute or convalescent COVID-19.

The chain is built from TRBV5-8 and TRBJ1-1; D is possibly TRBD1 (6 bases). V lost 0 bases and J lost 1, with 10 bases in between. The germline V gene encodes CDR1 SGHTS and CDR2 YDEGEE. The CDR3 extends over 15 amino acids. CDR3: CASSLEGVGNTEAFF. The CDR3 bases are TGTGCCAGCAGCTTGGAGGGGGTGGGGAACACTGAAGCTTTCTTT. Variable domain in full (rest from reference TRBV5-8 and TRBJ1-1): EAGVTQSPTHLIKTRGQQATLRCSPISGHTSVYWYQQALGLGLQFLLWYDEGEERNRGNFPPRFSGRQFPNYSSELNVNALELEDSALYLCASSLEGVGNTEAFFGQGTRLTVV.

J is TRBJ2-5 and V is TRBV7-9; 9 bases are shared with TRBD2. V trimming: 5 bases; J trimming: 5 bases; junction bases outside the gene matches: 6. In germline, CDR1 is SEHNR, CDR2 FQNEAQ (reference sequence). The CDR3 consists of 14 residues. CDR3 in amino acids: CASSRGGGAETQYF. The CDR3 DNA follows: TGTGCCAGCAGCCGGGGCGGGGGGGCTGAGACCCAGTACTTC.

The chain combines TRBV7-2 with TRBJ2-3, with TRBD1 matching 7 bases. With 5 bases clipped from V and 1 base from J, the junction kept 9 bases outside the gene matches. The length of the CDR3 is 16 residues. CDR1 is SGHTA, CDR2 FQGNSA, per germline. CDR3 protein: CASSLRYQGGTDTQYF. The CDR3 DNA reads TGTGCCAGCAGCCTCCGTTACCAGGGGGGCACAGATACGCAGTATTTT.

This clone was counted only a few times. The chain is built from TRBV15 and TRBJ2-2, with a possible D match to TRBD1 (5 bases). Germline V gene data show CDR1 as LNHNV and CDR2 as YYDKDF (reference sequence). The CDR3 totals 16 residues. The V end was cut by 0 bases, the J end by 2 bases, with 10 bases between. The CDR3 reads CATSRDLGQNTGELFF. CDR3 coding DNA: TGTGCCACCAGCAGAGATTTAGGACAAAACACCGGGGAGCTGTTTTTT.

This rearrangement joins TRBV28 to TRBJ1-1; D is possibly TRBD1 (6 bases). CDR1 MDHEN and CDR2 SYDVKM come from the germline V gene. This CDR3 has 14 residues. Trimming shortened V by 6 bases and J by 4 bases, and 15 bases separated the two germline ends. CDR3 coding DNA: TGTGCCAGCAGCATTGACAGGCGGGTCACTGAAGCTTTCTTT. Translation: CASSIDRRVTEAFF.

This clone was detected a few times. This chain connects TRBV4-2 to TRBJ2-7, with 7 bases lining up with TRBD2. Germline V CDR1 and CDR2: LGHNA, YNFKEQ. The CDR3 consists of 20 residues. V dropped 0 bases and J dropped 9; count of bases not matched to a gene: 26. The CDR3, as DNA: TGTGCCAGCAGCCAAGATTATTGGGAGGTCCCCGGGGGGAGGGAAACGGTGCAGTACTTC. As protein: CASSQDYWEVPGGRETVQYF.

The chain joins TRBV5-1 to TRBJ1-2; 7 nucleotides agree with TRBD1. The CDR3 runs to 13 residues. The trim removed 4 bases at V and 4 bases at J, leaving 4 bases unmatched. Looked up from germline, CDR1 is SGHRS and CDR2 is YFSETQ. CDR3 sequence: CASSPRQGYGYTF. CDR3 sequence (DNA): TGCGCCAGCAGCCCCCGACAGGGCTATGGCTACACCTTC.

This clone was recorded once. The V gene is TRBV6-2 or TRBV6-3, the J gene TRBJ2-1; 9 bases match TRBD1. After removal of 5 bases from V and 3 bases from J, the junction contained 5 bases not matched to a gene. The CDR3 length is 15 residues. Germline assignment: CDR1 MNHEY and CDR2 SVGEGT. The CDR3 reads CASSAGQGLYNEQFF. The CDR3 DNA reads TGTGCCAGCAGTGCGGGACAGGGCCTCTACAATGAGCAGTTCTTC.